This TCR beta chain comes out of a study of tumor and adjacent non-tumor tissue in lung cancer. CDR3 length: 15 residues. Germline CDR1 LGHNA, CDR2 YSLEER. RNA was extracted from bulk tissue without any cell sorting. The normal lung tissue was taken more than 3 cm from the tumor edge. Comment on this clonotype: What it binds is unknown. One end of the junction does not line up with germline, which may come from a read error.

The study's findings and limits: Tumor tissue had significantly higher TCR diversity than normal lung.

Three rounds of nested PCR, following a modified ARM-PCR protocol, produced the TCRbeta library. TCRdb processed the multiplex PCR reads anew with MiXCR; each CDR3 protein has one entry. Here the sample spans tens of thousands of distinct CDR3 sequences, roughly 69% being singletons. The rearrangement joins TRBV4-3 to TRBJ2-2, with D possibly matching TRBD2 (5 bases). The receptor was isolated from a woman between 55 and 75 years old with non-small cell lung cancer. Sequencing was done on a sample of distant non-tumor lung tissue. The CDR3 bases are TGCGCCAGCAGGATGGGGTCAGGCCCCACCGGGGAGCTGGTTTTT. It yields the protein CASRMGSGPTGELVF.